This is a list of T cell receptor beta chains from one sample in a study of T cell responses to AZD1222 COVID-19 vaccine. The method was immunoSEQ multiplex PCR; TCRdb's version includes in-frame clones alone and lacks a portion of them. The sample includes around 140,000 clones, roughly nine tenths of them seen just once. The source was peripheral blood, collected 28 days after the second AZD1222 dose. The receptor set was obtained from an adult who received the AZD1222 COVID-19 vaccine. Both conserved end residues are part of each CDR3. D genes are given only for firm matches. Clone size, where shown, is once, few, many, or a class for clones that have expanded.

j_call,clone_size,d_call,v_call,cdr3_aa,cdr3_nt
TRBJ1-4,-,TRBD1,TRBV11-2,CASSLDRTGANEKLFF,TGTGCCAGCAGCTTAGATCGGACAGGGGCTAATGAAAAACTGTTTTTT
TRBJ1-3,-,-,TRBV7-2,CASSLGEGSSGNTIYF,TGTGCCAGCAGCTTAGGCGAAGGGAGCTCTGGAAACACCATATATTTT
TRBJ1-1,-,-,TRBV6-5,CASQRYTEAFF,TGTGCCAGCCAACGGTACACTGAAGCTTTCTTT
TRBJ2-7,-,TRBD2,TRBV6-2/TRBV6-3,CASSYEWTSGYEQYF,TGTGCCAGCAGTTACGAATGGACTAGCGGGTACGAGCAGTACTTC
TRBJ1-2,-,TRBD1,TRBV5-1,CASSLEGDRGDYGYTF,TGCGCCAGCAGCTTGGAGGGTGACAGGGGGGACTATGGCTACACCTTC
TRBJ2-5,-,-,TRBV7-2,CASRAGQPWETQYF,TGTGCCAGCAGAGCGGGACAACCCTGGGAGACCCAGTACTTC
TRBJ1-1,-,-,TRBV5-1,CASSLLEGGFNTEAFF,TGCGCCAGCAGCTTGCTTGAGGGGGGATTTAACACTGAAGCTTTCTTT
TRBJ1-1,-,-,TRBV19,CASSKTGNTEAFF,TGTGCCAGTAGCAAAACAGGCAACACTGAAGCTTTCTTT
TRBJ1-1,-,-,TRBV3-1/TRBV3-2,CASSQELTNTEAFF,TGTGCCAGCAGCCAAGAGTTGACGAACACTGAAGCTTTCTTT
TRBJ1-1,-,-,TRBV2,CASSQGGVTEAFF,TGTGCCAGCAGCCAAGGGGGAGTGACTGAAGCTTTCTTT
TRBJ1-1,once,-,TRBV19,CASSMGGKTEAFF,TGTGCCAGTAGTATGGGGGGTAAGACTGAAGCTTTCTTT
TRBJ1-6,-,TRBD1,TRBV7-2,CASSWRQGQISPLHF,TGTGCCAGCAGCTGGAGACAGGGCCAAATTTCACCCCTCCACTTT
TRBJ2-1,-,-,TRBV3-1/TRBV3-2,CASSPRTFEQFF,TGTGCCAGCAGCCCCCGGACCTTCGAGCAGTTCTTC
TRBJ1-6,-,-,TRBV6-6,CASFRQGTSPLHF,TGTGCCAGTTTTAGGCAGGGTACCTCACCCCTCCACTTT
TRBJ1-5,-,-,TRBV19,CASSIHRPTNQPQHF,TGTGCCAGTAGTATCCACCGACCGACCAATCAGCCCCAGCATTTT
TRBJ2-5,once,-,TRBV15,CATSRDTAQETQYF,TGTGCCACCAGCAGAGATACAGCGCAAGAGACCCAGTACTTC
TRBJ1-5,-,-,TRBV4-2,CASSQETGTFNQPQHF,TGTGCCAGCAGCCAAGAAACAGGGACCTTCAATCAGCCCCAGCATTTT
TRBJ2-3,once,-,TRBV6-5,CASSYFGTSSTDTQYF,TGTGCCAGCAGTTACTTCGGGACAAGTAGCACAGATACGCAGTATTTT
TRBJ2-7,-,TRBD1,TRBV29-1,CSGAQGTGAYEQYF,TGCAGCGGAGCCCAAGGGACAGGGGCCTACGAGCAGTACTTC
TRBJ1-1,once,-,TRBV3-1/TRBV3-2,CASSQAWTENTEAFF,TGTGCCAGCAGCCAAGCCTGGACGGAGAACACTGAAGCTTTCTTT
TRBJ1-3,-,-,TRBV5-1,CASSPRGIGPGNTIYF,TGCGCCAGCAGCCCTCGGGGGATCGGCCCTGGAAACACCATATATTTT
TRBJ2-4,-,-,TRBV3-1/TRBV3-2,CASRSRGEGNIQYF,TGTGCCAGCAGGTCGAGGGGGGAGGGCAACATTCAGTACTTC
TRBJ2-7,-,-,TRBV7-6,CASSFRSAYEQYF,TGTGCCAGCAGCTTTAGAAGCGCCTACGAGCAGTACTTC
TRBJ2-2,-,-,TRBV7-8,CASSLTGSTGELFF,TGTGCCAGCAGCCTCACGGGGTCTACCGGGGAGCTGTTTTTT
TRBJ2-3,-,TRBD1,TRBV2,CASRGDRVTDTQYF,TGTGCCAGCAGAGGAGACAGGGTCACAGATACGCAGTATTTT
TRBJ2-7,-,-,TRBV6-5,CASSYSIQDSNEQYF,TGTGCCAGCAGTTACTCGATACAGGACAGCAACGAGCAGTACTTC
TRBJ2-1,once,-,TRBV9,CASSVTGTVDNEQFF,TGTGCCAGCAGCGTAACCGGGACGGTAGACAATGAGCAGTTCTTC
TRBJ2-7,-,-,TRBV29-1,CSVRPFVRDEQYF,TGCAGCGTTCGGCCTTTTGTGCGTGACGAGCAGTACTTC
TRBJ1-3,once,TRBD1,TRBV6-4,CASLTPRDRVVDTIYF,TGTGCCAGCCTTACACCTCGGGACAGGGTAGTGGACACCATATATTTT
TRBJ1-6,-,-,TRBV6-5,CASSYSKSVGNSPLHF,TGTGCCAGCAGTTACTCGAAGTCTGTGGGAAATTCACCCCTCCACTTT
TRBJ2-4,-,TRBD2,TRBV4-2,CASSQDPSGVKNIQYF,TGTGCCAGCAGCCAAGATCCTAGCGGGGTCAAAAACATTCAGTACTTC
TRBJ1-1,-,TRBD1,TRBV13,CASSPPPGQGAVNTEAFF,TGTGCCAGCAGTCCACCTCCGGGACAGGGGGCTGTGAACACTGAAGCTTTCTTT
TRBJ2-1,-,-,TRBV6-5,CASSSFDEQFF,TGTGCCAGCAGTAGTTTTGATGAGCAGTTCTTC
TRBJ2-3,-,TRBD2,TRBV5-1,CASSYGSGGTDTQYF,TGCGCCAGCAGCTACGGTAGCGGGGGCACAGATACGCAGTATTTT
TRBJ1-2,-,-,TRBV10-3,CAISAREGVGYTF,TGTGCCATCAGCGCCCGGGAGGGGGTTGGCTACACCTTC
TRBJ1-5,-,TRBD1,TRBV27,CASSWKGADQPQHF,TGTGCCAGCAGTTGGAAGGGGGCTGATCAGCCCCAGCATTTT
TRBJ1-5,-,-,TRBV6-1,CASSEATARQPQHF,TGTGCCAGCAGTGAAGCAACCGCCCGCCAGCCCCAGCATTTT
TRBJ1-1,-,-,TRBV7-9,CASSLNEGRDTEAFF,TGTGCCAGCAGCTTAAACGAGGGGCGGGACACTGAAGCTTTCTTT
TRBJ2-1,-,TRBD1,TRBV6-5,CASTMDRGQEQFF,TGTGCCAGCACTATGGACAGGGGGCAAGAGCAGTTCTTC
TRBJ2-7,-,TRBD1,TRBV30,CAWSVPGGEQYF,TGTGCCTGGAGTGTACCAGGGGGCGAGCAGTACTTC
TRBJ2-5,-,-,TRBV3-1/TRBV3-2,CASSQGGTQETQYF,TGTGCCAGCAGCCAGGGAGGAACTCAAGAGACCCAGTACTTC
TRBJ1-2,-,-,TRBV11-2,CASSLGSGYTF,TGTGCCAGCAGCTTAGGATCTGGCTACACCTTC
TRBJ1-5,once,-,TRBV30,CAWKDSLSSNQPQHF,TGTGCCTGGAAGGACAGCCTTTCTAGCAATCAGCCCCAGCATTTT
TRBJ2-7,-,-,TRBV6-4,CASSPGPGPYEQYF,TGTGCCAGCAGTCCGGGACCTGGACCCTACGAGCAGTACTTC
TRBJ1-6,-,-,TRBV6-4,CASNTGTSRF,TGTGCCAGTAATACAGGGACCTCCCGCTTT
TRBJ2-1,-,TRBD2,TRBV7-2,CASIRSGGIYNEQFF,TGTGCCAGCATACGTAGCGGGGGGATCTACAATGAGCAGTTCTTC
TRBJ1-3,-,-,TRBV7-2,CASSFSQSGNTIYF,TGTGCCAGCAGCTTTAGCCAGTCTGGAAACACCATATATTTT
TRBJ2-1,-,-,TRBV6-1,CASSEGLPTGISSYNEQFF,TGTGCCAGCAGTGAAGGACTACCCACCGGAATTAGCTCCTACAATGAGCAGTTCTTC
TRBJ2-1,-,TRBD1,TRBV6-4,CASSDSPGQGAPEQFF,TGTGCCAGCAGTGACTCGCCGGGACAGGGGGCTCCTGAGCAGTTCTTC
TRBJ2-5,few,TRBD1,TRBV29-1,CSVASGQGSQETQYF,TGCAGCGTTGCCTCGGGACAGGGAAGCCAAGAGACCCAGTACTTC
TRBJ2-1,-,-,TRBV11-2,CASSPPGLGASYNEQFF,TGTGCCAGCAGCCCCCCGGGTTTGGGTGCGAGTTACAATGAGCAGTTCTTC
TRBJ1-6,few,TRBD1,TRBV5-6,CASSLRGLNSPLHF,TGTGCCAGCAGCTTGAGGGGGCTGAATTCACCCCTCCACTTT
TRBJ2-7,-,TRBD2,TRBV6-5,CASSYNLAGGDEQYF,TGTGCCAGCAGTTACAACCTAGCGGGAGGGGACGAGCAGTACTTC
TRBJ2-5,-,TRBD1,TRBV9,CASSVAPTGGLGRETQYF,TGTGCCAGCAGCGTAGCCCCGACAGGGGGCTTGGGGCGAGAGACCCAGTACTTC
TRBJ2-2,-,-,TRBV24-1,CATSVGTMNANTGELFF,TGTGCCACCTCCGTAGGTACTATGAACGCGAACACCGGGGAGCTGTTTTTT
TRBJ2-2,-,TRBD1,TRBV2,CASSEQGADTGELFF,TGTGCCAGCAGTGAACAGGGGGCGGACACCGGGGAGCTGTTTTTT